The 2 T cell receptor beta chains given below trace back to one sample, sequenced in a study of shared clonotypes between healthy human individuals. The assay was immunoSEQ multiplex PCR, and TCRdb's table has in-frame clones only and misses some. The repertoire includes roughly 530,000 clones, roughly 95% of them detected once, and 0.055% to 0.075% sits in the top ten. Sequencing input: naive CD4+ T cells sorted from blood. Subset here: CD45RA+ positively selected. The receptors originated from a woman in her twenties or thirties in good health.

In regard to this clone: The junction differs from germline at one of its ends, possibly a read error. The CDR3 is CASTHPPQQGGRSAPAF. Written as DNA, the CDR3 is TGTGCCAGTACCCATCCCCCTCAGCAGGGGGGTCGATCAGCCCCAGCATTT. The chain recombines TRBV19 with TRBJ1-5; 7 nucleotides agree with TRBD1. CDR3 size: 17 residues. Germline CDR1 LNHDA, CDR2 SQIVND (reference sequence). The full variable domain, its missing parts supplied by reference TRBV19 and TRBJ1-5, is DGGITQSPKYLFRKEGQNVTLSCEQNLNHDAMYWYRQDPGQGLRLIYYSQIVNDFQKGDIAEGYSVSREKKESFPLTVTSAQKNPTAFYLCASTHPPQQGGRSAPAFGDGTRLSIL.

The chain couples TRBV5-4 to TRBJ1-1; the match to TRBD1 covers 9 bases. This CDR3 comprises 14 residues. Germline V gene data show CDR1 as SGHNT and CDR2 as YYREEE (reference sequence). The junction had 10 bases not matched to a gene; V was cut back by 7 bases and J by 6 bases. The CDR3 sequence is CASSIRDRDAEAFF. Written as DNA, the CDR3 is TGTGCCAGCTCTATCCGGGACAGGGACGCTGAAGCTTTCTTT.